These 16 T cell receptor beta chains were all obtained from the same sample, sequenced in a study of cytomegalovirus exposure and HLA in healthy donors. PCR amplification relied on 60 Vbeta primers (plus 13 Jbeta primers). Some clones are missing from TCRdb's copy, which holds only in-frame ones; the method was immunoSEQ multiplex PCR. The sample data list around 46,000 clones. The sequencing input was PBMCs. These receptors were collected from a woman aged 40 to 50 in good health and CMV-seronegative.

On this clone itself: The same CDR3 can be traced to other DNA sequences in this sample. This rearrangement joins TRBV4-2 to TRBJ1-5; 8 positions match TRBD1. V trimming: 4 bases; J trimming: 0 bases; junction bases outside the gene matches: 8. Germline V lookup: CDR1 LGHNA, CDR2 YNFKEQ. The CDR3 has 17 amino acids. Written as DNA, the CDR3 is TGTGCCAGCAGCCCCGGGACAGGTGAGGGTAGCAATCAGCCCCAGCATTTT. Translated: CASSPGTGEGSNQPQHF.

The CDR3 DNA reads TGTGCTAGTGCCCGAACACAAGGACAGGGCTTCACTGAAGCTTTCTTT. Its protein product is CASARTQGQGFTEAFF. This rearrangement joins TRBV12-5 to TRBJ1-1; 8 bases line up with TRBD1. The CDR3 is made up of 16 amino acids. V was clipped by 7 bases and J by 4 bases; unmatched bases: 14. Germline assignment: CDR1 LGHNT and CDR2 FRNRAP.

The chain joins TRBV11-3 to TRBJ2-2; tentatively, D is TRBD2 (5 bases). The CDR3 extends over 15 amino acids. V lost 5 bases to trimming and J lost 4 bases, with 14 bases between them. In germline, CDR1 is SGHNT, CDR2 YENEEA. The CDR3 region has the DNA TGTGCCAGCAGCGCCGCAATCCGGGGCACCGGGGAGCTGTTTTTT. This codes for CASSAAIRGTGELFF. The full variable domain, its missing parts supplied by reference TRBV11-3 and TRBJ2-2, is EAGVVQSPRYKIIEKKQPVAFWCNPISGHNTLYWYLQNLGQGPELLIRYENEEAVDDSQLPKDRFSAERLKGVDSTLKIQPAELGDSAVYLCASSAAIRGTGELFFGEGSRLTVL.

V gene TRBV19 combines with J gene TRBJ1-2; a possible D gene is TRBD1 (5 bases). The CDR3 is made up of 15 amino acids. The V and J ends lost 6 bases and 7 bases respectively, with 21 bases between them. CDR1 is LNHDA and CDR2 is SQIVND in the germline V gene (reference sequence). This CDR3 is CASRLPRGNGSGYTF. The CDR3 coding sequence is TGTGCCAGTAGGCTCCCGCGGGGCAACGGGTCTGGCTACACCTTC.

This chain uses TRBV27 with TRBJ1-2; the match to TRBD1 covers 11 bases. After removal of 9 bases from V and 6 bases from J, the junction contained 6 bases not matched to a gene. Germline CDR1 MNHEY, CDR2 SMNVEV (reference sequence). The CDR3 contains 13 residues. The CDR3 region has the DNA TGTGCCAGTGGACAGGGGGCGCCAAATGGCTACACCTTC. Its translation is CASGQGAPNGYTF.

CDR3 sequence: CASSEYRDQPQHF. The DNA of the CDR3 is TGTGCCAGCAGTGAGTACAGAGATCAGCCCCAGCATTTT. The chain joins TRBV6-5 to TRBJ1-5; D call uncertain. The CDR3 has 13 amino acids. In germline, CDR1 is MNHEY, CDR2 SVGAGI. Trimming pared 5 bases from V and 5 bases from J, leaving 10 bases between.

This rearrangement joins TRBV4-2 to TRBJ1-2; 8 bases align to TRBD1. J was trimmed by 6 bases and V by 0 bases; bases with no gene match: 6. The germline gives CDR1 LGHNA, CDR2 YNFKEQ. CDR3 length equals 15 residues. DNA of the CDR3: TGTGCCAGCAGCCAAGATCGGCAGGGGGCGAATGGCTACACCTTC. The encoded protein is CASSQDRQGANGYTF.

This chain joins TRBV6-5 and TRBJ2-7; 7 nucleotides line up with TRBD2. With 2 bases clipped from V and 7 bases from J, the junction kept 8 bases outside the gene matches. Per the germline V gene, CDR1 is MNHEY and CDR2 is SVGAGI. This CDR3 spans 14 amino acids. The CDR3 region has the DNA TGTGCCAGCAGTTACCATCGGGACGGGGGGGAGCAGTACTTC. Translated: CASSYHRDGGEQYF.

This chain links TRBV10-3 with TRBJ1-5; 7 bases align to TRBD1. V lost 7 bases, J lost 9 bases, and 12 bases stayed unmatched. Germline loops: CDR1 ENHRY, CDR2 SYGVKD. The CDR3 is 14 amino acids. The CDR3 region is CAINSDRAAGPQHF. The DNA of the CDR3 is TGTGCCATCAACAGTGACAGGGCCGCAGGGCCCCAGCATTTT.

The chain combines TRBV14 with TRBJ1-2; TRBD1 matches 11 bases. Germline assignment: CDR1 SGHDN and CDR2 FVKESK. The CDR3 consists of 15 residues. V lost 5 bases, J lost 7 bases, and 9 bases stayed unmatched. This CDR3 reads CASSGGTGGKGGYTF. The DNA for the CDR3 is TGTGCCAGCAGCGGCGGGACAGGGGGAAAGGGTGGCTACACCTTC.

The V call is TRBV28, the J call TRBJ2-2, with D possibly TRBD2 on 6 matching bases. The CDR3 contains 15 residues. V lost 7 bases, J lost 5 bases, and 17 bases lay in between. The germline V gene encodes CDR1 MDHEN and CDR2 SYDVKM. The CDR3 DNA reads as TGTGCCAGCATTCACGGGGGAGTCATAACCGGGGAGCTGTTTTTT. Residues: CASIHGGVITGELFF. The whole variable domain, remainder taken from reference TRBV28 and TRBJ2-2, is DVKVTQSSRYLVKRTGEKVFLECVQDMDHENMFWYRQDPGLGLRLIYFSYDVKMKEKGDIPEGYSVSREKKERFSLILESASTNQTSMYLCASIHGGVITGELFFGEGSRLTVL.

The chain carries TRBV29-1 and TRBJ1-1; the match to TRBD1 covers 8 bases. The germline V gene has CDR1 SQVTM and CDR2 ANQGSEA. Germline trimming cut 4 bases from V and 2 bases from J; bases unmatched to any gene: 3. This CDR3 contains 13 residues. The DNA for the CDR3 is TGCAGCGTTGTGGCAGGGGGCAACACTGAAGCTTTCTTT. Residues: CSVVAGGNTEAFF.

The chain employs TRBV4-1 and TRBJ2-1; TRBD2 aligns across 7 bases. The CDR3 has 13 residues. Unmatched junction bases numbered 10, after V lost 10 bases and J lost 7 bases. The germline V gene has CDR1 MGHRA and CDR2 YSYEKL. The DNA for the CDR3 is TGCGCCACCTGGACTAGTGAACATAATGAGCAGTTCTTC. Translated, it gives CATWTSEHNEQFF.

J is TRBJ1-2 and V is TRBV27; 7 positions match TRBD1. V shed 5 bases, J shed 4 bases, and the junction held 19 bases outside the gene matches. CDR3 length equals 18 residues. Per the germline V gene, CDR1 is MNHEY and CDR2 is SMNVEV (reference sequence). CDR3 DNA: TGTGCCAGCAGTCCAAGAAAAGGGACAGCGAACTGGGGCTATGGCTACACCTTC. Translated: CASSPRKGTANWGYGYTF.

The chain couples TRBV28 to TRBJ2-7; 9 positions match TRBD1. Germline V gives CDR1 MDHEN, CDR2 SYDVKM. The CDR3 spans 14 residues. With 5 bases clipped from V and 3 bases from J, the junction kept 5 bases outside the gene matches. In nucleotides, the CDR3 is TGTGCCAGCAGTCCGCGGACAGGGGTCTACGAGCAGTACTTC. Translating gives CASSPRTGVYEQYF.

CDR3: CATSTRENTEAFF. DNA for the CDR3: TGTGCCACCAGCACGAGGGAGAACACTGAAGCTTTCTTT. The rearrangement joins TRBV15 to TRBJ1-1, with unresolved D. This CDR3 spans 13 amino acids. V gave up 4 bases and J gave up 1 base, with 7 bases separating them. Germline V lookup: CDR1 LNHNV, CDR2 YYDKDF (reference sequence).